Listed below are T cell receptor beta chains from one sample, sequenced in a study of cytomegalovirus exposure and HLA in healthy donors. The assay was immunoSEQ multiplex PCR, and TCRdb's table has in-frame clones only and misses some. The sample yields about 200,000 clones, 10% to 15% seen once. Sequenced material: PBMCs. All receptors derive from a man aged 50 or older in good health and CMV-seropositive. The CDR3 runs from the conserved cysteine through the conserved F or W. The D gene is left open where the match is weak. Size is stated for part of the rows, as once, few or many counts, or as a class when the clone is expanded.

>.|TRBJ1-2|.|TRBV7-2
TGTGCCAGCAGCCCGGACATTTATGGCTACACCTTC
CASSPDIYGYTF
>TRBD1|TRBJ2-3|few|TRBV5-4
TGTGCCAGCGCCTTGGACAGGTACTCTACAGATACGCAGTATTTT
CASALDRYSTDTQYF
>.|TRBJ2-2|.|TRBV6-1
TGTGCCAGCAGTGAACCCGGGCAGGGCGTTAACGGGGAGCTGTTTTTT
CASSEPGQGVNGELFF
>TRBD1|TRBJ2-3|.|TRBV9
TGTGCCAGCAGCGTAGCTACAGGGGCAGATACGCAGTATTTT
CASSVATGADTQYF
>TRBD1|TRBJ2-1|.|TRBV19
TGTGCCACCCTGACAGGGGGAATCTACAATGAGCAGTTCTTC
CATLTGGIYNEQFF
>TRBD2|TRBJ2-3|few|TRBV6-1
TGTGCCAGCAGTGAACTTGGGCGGGGGATGGGTACGCAGTATTTT
CASSELGRGMGTQYF
>TRBD2|TRBJ2-5|.|TRBV10-3
TGTGCCATCAGTGGGGGAGGGGAGACCCAGTACTTC
CAISGGGETQYF
>TRBD1|TRBJ1-1|once|TRBV2
TGTGCCAGCAGCCGGTACAGGGGAGGGAACACTGAAGCTTTCTTT
CASSRYRGGNTEAFF
>TRBD1|TRBJ1-2|few|TRBV5-6
TGTGCCAGCAGCTCGCTGGGACAGGGAGCTAACTATGGCTACACCTTC
CASSSLGQGANYGYTF
>TRBD1|TRBJ1-2|.|TRBV7-9
TGTGCCAGCAGGGGACAGCTCGGGTACTACACCTTC
CASRGQLGYYTF
>TRBD2|TRBJ2-1|few|TRBV6-5
TGTGCCAGCAGTAGCGGACTAGCGGGGATCGATGAGCAGTTCTTC
CASSSGLAGIDEQFF
>.|TRBJ2-1|.|TRBV9
TGTGCCAGCAGCGTAACTACTGCCGGGTATTCCAATGAGCAGTTCTTC
CASSVTTAGYSNEQFF
>.|TRBJ1-1|few|TRBV4-3
TGCGCCAGCAGCCCCGTTGTGCAGTCGTACGCTGAAGCTTTCTTT
CASSPVVQSYAEAFF
>TRBD1|TRBJ2-6|.|TRBV9
TGTGCCAGCAGTCTCAGGGGGCTGGTTACCGGGGCCAACGTCCTGACTTTC
CASSLRGLVTGANVLTF
>.|TRBJ2-3|few|TRBV6-1
TGTGCCAGCAGTGAGAGGGTCACAGATACGCAGTATTTT
CASSERVTDTQYF
>TRBD1|TRBJ1-2|few|TRBV29-1
TGCAGCGTCACCGGGACAGGGCAAGGCTACACCTTC
CSVTGTGQGYTF
>.|TRBJ2-2|few|TRBV10-1
TGCGCCAGCAGGCTGGGACAGAACACCGGGGAGCTGTTTTTT
CASRLGQNTGELFF
>TRBD1|TRBJ1-5|few|TRBV19
TGTGCCGCCAAAACTGGGACAGGGGGCAATCAGCCCCAGCATTTT
CAAKTGTGGNQPQHF
>.|TRBJ1-6|.|TRBV10-3
TGTGCTGGGGCCGATCACAATAATTCACCCCTCCACTTT
CAGADHNNSPLHF
>.|TRBJ1-6|few|TRBV7-9
TGTGCCAGCAGCCTAGGCTCGGTCCCTAATTCACCCCTCCACTTT
CASSLGSVPNSPLHF
>TRBD2|TRBJ2-7|.|TRBV10-3
TGTGCCATCGGGGGGGTGAACTACGAGCAGTACTTC
CAIGGVNYEQYF
>.|TRBJ1-4|few|TRBV20-1
TGCAGTGCCCGGGGGGGGGAAAAACTGTTTTTT
CSARGGEKLFF
>TRBD1|TRBJ2-2|few|TRBV19
TGTGCCAGTATCCGGGACAGGGGCGACGGGGAGCTGTTTTTT
CASIRDRGDGELFF
>.|TRBJ2-2|.|TRBV2
TGTGCCAGCAGTGGAATCAGGGACACCGGGGAGCTGTTTTTT
CASSGIRDTGELFF
>TRBD1|TRBJ2-3|few|TRBV5-1
TGCGCCAGCAGCTTGGTAACAGGGGGAAGCACAGATACGCAGTATTTT
CASSLVTGGSTDTQYF
>TRBD1|TRBJ1-2|few|TRBV5-1
TGCGCCAGCAGCTCCACCACAGGGGGCGCCTGGACTAACTATGGCTACACCTTC
CASSSTTGGAWTNYGYTF
>.|TRBJ2-1|few|TRBV5-1
TGCGCCAGCAGCTTGGATCTCTCCGCGAATCCGAGCTCCTACAATGAGCAGTTCTTC
CASSLDLSANPSSYNEQFF
>TRBD1|TRBJ2-2|few|TRBV10-3
TGTGCCATCAGGGGACAGGACAACACCGGGGAGCTGTTTTTT
CAIRGQDNTGELFF
>.|TRBJ1-3|few|TRBV5-4
TGTGCCAGCAGTGAGGGCAGCCCGGGGGGAAACACCATATATTTT
CASSEGSPGGNTIYF
>.|TRBJ1-2|few|TRBV5-4
TGTGCCAGCAGCTCTACACAGAACTATGGCTACACCTTC
CASSSTQNYGYTF
>TRBD1|TRBJ1-4|.|TRBV11-3
TGTGCCAGCAGCTTTGGACAGGGGGCTGAAAAACTGTTTTTT
CASSFGQGAEKLFF
>TRBD2|TRBJ2-7|.|TRBV7-2
TGTGCCAGCAGCGCCTCGGGTAGCGGGGGCTTAAAGCAGTACTTC
CASSASGSGGLKQYF
>.|TRBJ1-1|few|TRBV18
TGTGCCAGCTCACCAGTTAACTCGGGCACTGAAGCTTTCTTT
CASSPVNSGTEAFF
>.|TRBJ2-3|.|TRBV7-2
TGTGCCAGCAGCTTAGAACGGTCCACAGATACGCAGTATTTT
CASSLERSTDTQYF
>TRBD2|TRBJ2-2|.|TRBV2
TGTGCCAGCAGGCCCACCGGGACTAGCGGGAGCGGGGAGCTGTTTTTT
CASRPTGTSGSGELFF
>.|TRBJ1-3|.|TRBV6-5
TGTGCCAGCAGTTACCTTCCGGGGAAGACTGGAAACACCATATATTTT
CASSYLPGKTGNTIYF